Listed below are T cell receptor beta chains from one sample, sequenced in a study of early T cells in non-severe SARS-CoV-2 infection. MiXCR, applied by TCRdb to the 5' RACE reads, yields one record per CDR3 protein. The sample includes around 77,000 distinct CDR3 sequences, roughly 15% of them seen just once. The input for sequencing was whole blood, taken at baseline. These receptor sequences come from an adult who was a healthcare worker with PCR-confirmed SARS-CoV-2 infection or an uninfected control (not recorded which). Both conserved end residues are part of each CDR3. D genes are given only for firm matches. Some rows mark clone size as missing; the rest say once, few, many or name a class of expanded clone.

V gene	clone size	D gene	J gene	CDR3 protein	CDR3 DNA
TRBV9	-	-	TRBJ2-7	CASSERGFDEQYF	TGTGCCAGCAGCGAACGGGGGTTCGACGAGCAGTACTTC
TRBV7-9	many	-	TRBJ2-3	CASSRGTDTQYF	TGTGCCAGCAGCCGGGGCACAGATACGCAGTATTTT
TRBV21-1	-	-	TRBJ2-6	CASSKIGAGANVLTF	TGTGCCAGCAGCAAAATCGGGGCTGGGGCCAACGTCCTGACTTTC
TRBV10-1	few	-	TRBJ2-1	CASSEQAGLEQFF	TGCGCCAGCAGTGAGCAGGCGGGACTTGAGCAGTTCTTC
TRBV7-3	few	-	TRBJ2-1	CASSIIPGKNEQFF	TGTGCCAGCAGCATTATCCCGGGCAAGAATGAGCAGTTCTTC
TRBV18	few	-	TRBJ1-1	CASSPQGGRNTEAFF	TGTGCCAGCTCACCCCAGGGTGGCAGGAACACTGAAGCTTTCTTT
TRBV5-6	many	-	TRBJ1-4	CASSLRTPRGEKLFF	TGTGCCAGCAGCCTGCGGACACCCAGGGGCGAAAAACTGTTTTTT
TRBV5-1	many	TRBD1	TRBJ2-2	CASSASQGAIAGELFF	TGCGCCAGCAGCGCCTCACAGGGGGCGATCGCCGGGGAGCTGTTTTTT
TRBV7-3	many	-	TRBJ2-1	CASSQDSARPNEQFF	TGTGCCAGCAGCCAGGACTCGGCGAGGCCGAATGAGCAGTTCTTC
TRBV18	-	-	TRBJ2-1	CASSPTPGVLSYNEQFF	TGTGCCAGCTCACCAACGCCAGGGGTCCTTTCCTACAATGAGCAGTTCTTC
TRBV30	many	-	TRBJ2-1	CAWNDRIYNEQFF	TGTGCCTGGAACGACAGGATTTACAATGAGCAGTTCTTC
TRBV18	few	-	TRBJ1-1	CASSGGRMNTEVFF	TGTGCCAGCTCAGGTGGACGGATGAACACTGAAGTTTTCTTT
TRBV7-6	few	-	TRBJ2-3	CASSLGAHTDTQYF	TGTGCCAGCAGCCTAGGGGCGCACACAGATACGCAGTATTTT
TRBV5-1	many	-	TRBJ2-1	CASSSGSGDNEQFF	TGCGCCAGCAGTTCAGGGTCGGGCGACAATGAGCAGTTCTTC
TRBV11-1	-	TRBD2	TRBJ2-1	CASSNGGDLNEQFF	TGTGCCAGCAGCAACGGGGGGGATCTTAATGAGCAGTTCTTC